This T cell receptor (beta chain) was found in a study of shared clonotypes between healthy human individuals. Terminally differentiated effector memory CD45RA+ cells were excluded by CCR7 positive selection of CD45RO-negative cells. The ends lost 5 bases at V and 6 bases at J; junction bases unmatched: 15. The CDR3 is made up of 16 amino acids. Germline V gene lookup returns CDR1 SEHNR and CDR2 FQNEAQ (reference sequence). In the original processing: ImmunoSEQ output held junction-only sequences without quality scores, so filtering differed. Using immunoSEQ multiplex PCR, the repertoire was profiled, and TCRdb retains in-frame clones only, with some absent. D and trimming were read from the DNA, whereas the V and J calls and clone size are those reported in that table. The sample contains about 2,200,000 clones, roughly 91% of which appear only once.

Sequencing was done on a sample of naive CD8+ T cells from PBMCs. The V and J genes are TRBV7-9 and TRBJ2-7; 8 positions agree with TRBD1. The TCR comes from a man in his late teens or twenties in good health. Some clones in this sample may be carry-over from other donors' samples. CDR3: CASSTRQGKDLGEQYF. DNA of the CDR3: TGTGCCAGCAGCACTCGACAGGGGAAGGACCTTGGCGAGCAGTACTTC.